This TCR beta chain was sequenced in a study of multiple sclerosis patients with progressive multifocal leukoencephalopathy (dated by TCRdb to the late 2010s). As for the study more broadly: The controls were roughly five MS patients treated with natalizumab who did not develop PML and who were sampled longitudinally. Peripheral T and B cells were examined in MS patients who went on to develop PML (4 under natalizumab, 1 after alemtuzumab) as well as in treated patients who did not. Two patients on natalizumab who later developed PML were tracked over time from before therapy, through 6 and 12 months, up to PML onset. The goal of the study was to detect any JC virus-specific or public T-cell expansions that arose at the time of PML onset. The paper as a whole reports these results and caveats: Most PML patients had lower normalized Shannon entropy, suggesting less diverse TRB repertoires, while values in the natalizumab-treated controls sat near 1. Only PML patients had TRB clones above 0.5% frequency, but the clones expanded at PML onset were already present before and during natalizumab therapy. When PML developed, no shared TRBV or TRBJ gene usage and no preferred TRBV-TRBJ pairings were found. Only peripheral blood was analyzed, although cerebrospinal fluid or brain lymphocytes might be more informative for natalizumab-associated PML. Because the cohort was small and descriptive, it remained unclear whether the findings reflect JC virus infection or general immunocompromise.

The CDR3 holds 16 amino acids from the cysteine to the phenylalanine. The only DNA kept is the CDR3, 48 bases in frame from the first base. Clipping removes 0 bases from V and 6 bases from J, with 8 as the unmatched junction base count. CDR1 LNHNV and CDR2 YYDKDF were looked up in the germline V gene (reference sequence). Using the immunoSEQ two-step multiplex PCR at survey-level depth, TRB CDR3 regions were amplified from genomic DNA. Synthetic inline TR CDR3 controls covering all V-J pairings were spiked into each PCR to estimate template counts and remove amplification bias. Reads went through processing to reduce amplification and sequencing bias, and quantification was done against synthetic TR CDR3 analogs. The study's own analysis went as follows. In ImmunoSEQ Analyzer, raw data were processed so that out-of-frame sequences and CDR3s with stop codons were removed, with gene names following IMGT nomenclature. Normalized Shannon entropy, defined as 1 minus Pielou's evenness, served as the summary measure of repertoire diversity. Only TRB sequences sharing the V gene, the J gene and the CDR3 were counted as identical. Public PML clonotypes were defined as CDR3s shared by two or more PML-onset samples but absent from earlier samples, from controls, and from public databases. Skylign with the observed count method was used to analyze CDR3 amino acid composition at each position. The table comes from immuneACCESS by way of TCRdb, which keeps in-frame sequences with V and J called. Part of the clones is missing from these tables; in studies checked, under half for an unresolved V gene and the rest for unknown reasons. V and J calls plus clone size are reproduced from that table; the DNA served to infer D and trimming. The sample profile shows tens of thousands of clones; 88% of them were found once. The ten most abundant clones make up approximately 1.1% of the sample.

The time point label for this specimen denotes: before natalizumab initiation. Interferon beta had previously been received by all listed patients, and all PML patients were female. Blood samples at T0 were collected prior to the first natalizumab infusion. Ficoll-Hypaque density gradient centrifugation was used to isolate peripheral blood mononuclear cells. Notes on this clone: The antigen it binds to is not known. No qualities accompany the bases; no much larger clone lies one base away.

The chain links TRBV15 with TRBJ2-5; TRBD2 agrees with 9 junctional bases. This TCR was sampled from a human donor with multiple sclerosis. Sequencing was performed on PBMCs. This receptor has the CDR3 CATSRDRAGGPKTQYF. The nucleotides are TGTGCCACCAGCAGAGATAGGGCGGGGGGGCCAAAGACCCAGTACTTC.